These 18 T cell receptor beta chains came from one sample sequenced in a study of T cells in Graves' hyperthyroidism and ophthalmopathy. RNA transcripts gave rise to amplified TCR beta CDR3 regions. The HTBI primer set drove a first-round RT-PCR of the TCR CDR3. Each CDR3 protein is one row after TCRdb ran MiXCR on the multiplex PCR reads. The sample lists approximately 600,000 distinct CDR3 sequences; over 11% were seen once. Sequences were obtained from blood. These TCRs come from a woman aged 25-40 years with Graves' hyperthyroidism that later progressed to Graves' ophthalmopathy.

This clonotype was counted between two and nine times. The chain is built from TRBV30 and TRBJ2-7, with 7 bases lining up with TRBD1. V was clipped by 4 bases and J by 1 base; unmatched bases: 4. The CDR3 is made up of 13 amino acids. Per germline, CDR1 GTSNPN and CDR2 SVGIG (reference sequence). CDR3 region: CAWNPDRSYEQYF. The DNA of the CDR3 is TGTGCCTGGAACCCGGACAGGTCCTACGAGCAGTACTTC. Combining the CDR3 with reference TRBV30 and TRBJ2-7 gives the whole variable domain SQTIHQWPATLVQPVGSPLSLECTVEGTSNPNLYWYRQAAGRGLQLLFYSVGIGQISSEVPQNLSASRPQDRQFILSSKKLLLSDSGFYLCAWNPDRSYEQYFGPGTRLTVT.

Many counts were recorded for this clonotype. V and J are TRBV9 and TRBJ2-5; either TRBD1 or TRBD2 may fit D (5 bases each). From germline, CDR1 is SGDLS and CDR2 YYNGEE. The CDR3 loop spans 14 amino acids. Trimming shortened V by 4 bases and J by 4 bases, and 14 bases separated the two germline ends. The CDR3 loop reads CASSTRAGGETQYF. Written as DNA, the CDR3 is TGTGCCAGCAGCACCCGAGCTGGGGGAGAGACCCAGTACTTC.

This clonotype was seen repeatedly, ten times or more. DNA for the CDR3: TGCAGTGCTAGTAAGGACTCCCAAGAGACCCAGTACTTC. Protein: CSASKDSQETQYF. The chain joins TRBV20-1 to TRBJ2-5; D is possibly TRBD2 (5 bases). Germline lookup yields CDR1 DFQATT and CDR2 SNEGSKA (reference sequence). This CDR3 has 13 amino acids. V was shortened by 3 bases and J by 1 base, with 9 bases between the two germline ends.

On this clonotype: Since a much larger clone is just one base distant, this may be a read error. The J gene is TRBJ2-7, the V gene TRBV20-1; D may correspond to TRBD1 or TRBD2 (5 bases each). Germline CDR1 DFQATT, CDR2 SNEGSKA (reference sequence). The V end was cut by 5 bases, the J end by 6 bases, with 20 bases between. The CDR3 covers 14 residues. DNA of the CDR3: TGCAGTGCTGCCTTAGGGACGGCTGGGGCCGAGCAGTACTTC. It translates to CSAALGTAGAEQYF.

This clonotype has ten or more counts. The CDR3 here is CASSSRLAGDPDNEQFF. The CDR3, as DNA: TGTGCCAGCAGCTCGCGACTAGCGGGAGACCCCGACAATGAGCAGTTCTTC. The gene calls are TRBV7-3 and TRBJ2-1; 12 nucleotides align to TRBD2. J gave up 5 bases and V 4 bases, and 9 bases lay outside the gene matches. Germline V CDR1 and CDR2: SGHTA, FQGTGA. This CDR3 has 17 amino acids.

This clonotype was counted many times. The V call is TRBV20-1, the J call TRBJ1-4; tentatively, D is TRBD1 (5 bases). The CDR3 consists of 14 residues. Germline V gives CDR1 DFQATT, CDR2 SNEGSKA (reference sequence). The V and J ends lost 1 base and 10 bases respectively, with 16 bases between them. The CDR3 loop reads CSARGKTGSGKLFF. CDR3 nucleotide sequence: TGCAGTGCTAGAGGAAAAACAGGCTCGGGAAAACTGTTTTTT.

This chain links TRBV5-1 with TRBJ1-2; D uncertain. From germline, CDR1 is SGHRS and CDR2 YFSETQ. V lost 4 bases to trimming and J lost 10 bases, with 17 bases between them. The CDR3 totals 13 residues. CDR3 sequence (DNA): TGCGCCAGCAGCCCCAGTGAACAGCTTGACTACACCTTC. This codes for CASSPSEQLDYTF.

V is TRBV20-1 and J is TRBJ2-5, with a possible D match to TRBD1 (6 bases). The CDR3 length is 15 residues. The germline V gene encodes CDR1 DFQATT and CDR2 SNEGSKA (reference sequence). Trimming removed 2 bases at V and 2 bases at J, with 15 bases between. CDR3 amino acids: CSARSRLDRQETQYF. In DNA, the CDR3 is TGCAGTGCTAGATCCCGGTTAGACAGGCAAGAGACCCAGTACTTC.

The rearrangement links TRBV29-1 to TRBJ1-1; D might be TRBD1 (6 bases). Trimming took off 7 bases at V and 5 bases at J, with 17 bases between the two ends. CDR1 is SQVTM, CDR2 ANQGSEA, per germline. The CDR3 is made up of 13 amino acids. Here the CDR3 DNA reads TGCAGCGGGGGGCAGGTTCGGGGGACTGAAGCTTTCTTT. Translated: CSGGQVRGTEAFF.

The V and J genes are TRBV19 and TRBJ2-7; D may be TRBD1 or TRBD2 (5 bases each). Germline CDR1 reads LNHDA; CDR2 reads SQIVND (reference sequence). The CDR3 is 13 residues long. The ends were cut back, 3 bases at V and 0 bases at J, with 6 bases in the middle. The DNA for the CDR3 is TGTGCCAGTAGTATCGGGACCTCCTACGAGCAGTACTTC. Its protein is CASSIGTSYEQYF.

This clonotype was seen many times. The rearrangement joins TRBV6-2 or TRBV6-3 to TRBJ1-2; D is undetermined. CDR1 MNHEY and CDR2 SVGEGT come from the germline V gene. Trimming removed 0 bases at V and 5 bases at J, with 10 bases between. The CDR3 runs to 14 residues. The chain's CDR3 is CASSYSEAPYGYTF. The CDR3 DNA reads TGTGCCAGCAGTTACTCGGAAGCTCCGTATGGCTACACCTTC.

This clonotype was seen ten or more times. J is TRBJ2-7 and V is TRBV28, with 8 bases fitting TRBD1. The CDR3 consists of 15 residues. Germline CDR1 MDHEN, CDR2 SYDVKM. V lost 6 bases and J lost 2; bases outside the gene matches: 9. The CDR3 DNA is TGTGCCAGCAGCATTTGGGACAGGAAAACCTACGAGCAGTACTTC. Encoded protein: CASSIWDRKTYEQYF. The whole variable domain, filled in from reference TRBV28 and TRBJ2-7, reads DVKVTQSSRYLVKRTGEKVFLECVQDMDHENMFWYRQDPGLGLRLIYFSYDVKMKEKGDIPEGYSVSREKKERFSLILESASTNQTSMYLCASSIWDRKTYEQYFGPGTRLTVT.

This clonotype was observed once. A much larger clone is a single base away; this may be a read error. The chain is built from TRBV5-1 and TRBJ2-5; TRBD2 aligns across 8 bases. CDR1 and CDR2 from the germline V gene are SGHRS and YFSETQ. V shed 6 bases, J shed 4 bases, and the junction held 11 bases outside the gene matches. This CDR3 region has 15 residues. The CDR3 sequence is CASNFTSGGGETQYF. In DNA, the CDR3 is TGCGCCAGCAACTTCACTAGCGGAGGAGGAGAGACCCAGTACTTC.

This clonotype was seen ten or more times. This chain uses TRBV28 with TRBJ1-4; D may be TRBD1 (5 bases). Germline values: CDR1 MDHEN, CDR2 SYDVKM. The CDR3 consists of 14 residues. The ends were cut back, 5 bases at V and 6 bases at J, with 13 bases in the middle. The CDR3 region is CASSPPDTDEKLFF. Written as DNA, the CDR3 is TGTGCCAGCAGTCCTCCGGACACCGATGAAAAACTGTTTTTT.

This clonotype was counted many times. V is TRBV29-1 and J is TRBJ2-5, with D maybe TRBD1 (5 bases). Trimming removed 6 bases from V and 3 bases from J, with 14 bases in between. Germline V gene sequence: CDR1 SQVTM, CDR2 ANQGSEA. The CDR3 sequence is 13 residues long. CDR3 DNA sequence: TGCAGCGTCAGCAACCGACAGAAAGAGACCCAGTACTTC. This codes for CSVSNRQKETQYF.

This clonotype was observed many times. The chain combines TRBV20-1 with TRBJ2-1; D is uncertain. This CDR3 has 14 residues. The germline V gene encodes CDR1 DFQATT and CDR2 SNEGSKA (reference sequence). Trimming removed 0 bases from V and 2 bases from J, with 8 bases in between. For the CDR3, the DNA is TGCAGTGCTAGAGATCCCAGGACCTACAATGAGCAGTTCTTC. Translating gives CSARDPRTYNEQFF.

This clonotype was counted at least ten times. This chain connects TRBV5-4 to TRBJ2-5, with a possible D match to TRBD2 (6 bases). Germline CDR1 SGHNT, CDR2 YYREEE (reference sequence). V was clipped by 0 bases and J by 5 bases, with 17 bases between them. The CDR3 is 16 residues long. CDR3 in amino acids: CASSLAQLREVETQYF. The CDR3 coding sequence is TGTGCCAGCAGCTTGGCCCAGCTGAGGGAGGTTGAGACCCAGTACTTC.

The genes are TRBV7-3 and TRBJ2-1; D could derive from TRBD1 or TRBD2 (6 bases each). V was trimmed by 5 bases and J by 2 bases, leaving 19 bases between them. CDR3 size: 17 residues. Per the germline V gene, CDR1 is SGHTA and CDR2 is FQGTGA. The CDR3 spells CASSPTGGGPPYNEQFF. The CDR3 nucleotides read TGTGCCAGCAGCCCGACTGGAGGGGGGCCCCCCTACAATGAGCAGTTCTTC.